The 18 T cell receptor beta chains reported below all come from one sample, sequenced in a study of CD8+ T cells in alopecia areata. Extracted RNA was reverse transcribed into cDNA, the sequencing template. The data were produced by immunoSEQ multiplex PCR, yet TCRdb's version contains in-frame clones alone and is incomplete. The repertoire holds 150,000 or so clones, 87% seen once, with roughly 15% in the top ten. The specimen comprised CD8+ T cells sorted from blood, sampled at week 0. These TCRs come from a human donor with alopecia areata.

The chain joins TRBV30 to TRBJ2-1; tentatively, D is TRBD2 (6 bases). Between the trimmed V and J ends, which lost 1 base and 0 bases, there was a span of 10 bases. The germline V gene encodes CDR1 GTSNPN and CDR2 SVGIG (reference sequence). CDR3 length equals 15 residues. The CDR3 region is CAWSGGTGSYNEQFF. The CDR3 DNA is TGTGCCTGGAGTGGGGGGACTGGCTCCTACAATGAGCAGTTCTTC.

In DNA form, the CDR3 reads TGTGCCTGGACCAGCGGGAGCACCTACGAGCAGTACTTC. It translates to CAWTSGSTYEQYF. This chain joins TRBV30 and TRBJ2-7, with 8 bases identical to TRBD2. There are 13 residues in the CDR3. Germline V CDR1 and CDR2: GTSNPN, SVGIG (reference sequence). V lost 4 bases, J lost 2 bases, and 4 bases stayed unmatched.

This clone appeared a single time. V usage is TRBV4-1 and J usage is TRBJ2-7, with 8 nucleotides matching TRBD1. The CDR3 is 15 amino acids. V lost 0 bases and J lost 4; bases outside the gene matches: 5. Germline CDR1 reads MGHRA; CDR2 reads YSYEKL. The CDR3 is CASSQETGDLYEQYF. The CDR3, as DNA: TGCGCCAGCAGCCAAGAGACAGGGGACCTGTACGAGCAGTACTTC.

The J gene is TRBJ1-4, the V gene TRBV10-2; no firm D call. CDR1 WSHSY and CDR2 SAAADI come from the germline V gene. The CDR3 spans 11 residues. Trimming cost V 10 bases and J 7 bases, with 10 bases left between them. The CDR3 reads CATRGGEKLFF. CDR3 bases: TGCGCCACCCGAGGCGGTGAAAAACTGTTTTTT.

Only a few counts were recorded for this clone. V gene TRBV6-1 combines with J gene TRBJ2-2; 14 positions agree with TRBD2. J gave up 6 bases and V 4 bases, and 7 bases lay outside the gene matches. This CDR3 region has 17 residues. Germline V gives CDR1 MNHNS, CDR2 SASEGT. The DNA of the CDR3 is TGTGCCAGCAGTGCGGGACTAGCGGGAGATGTCGCCGGGGAGCTGTTTTTT. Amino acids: CASSAGLAGDVAGELFF.

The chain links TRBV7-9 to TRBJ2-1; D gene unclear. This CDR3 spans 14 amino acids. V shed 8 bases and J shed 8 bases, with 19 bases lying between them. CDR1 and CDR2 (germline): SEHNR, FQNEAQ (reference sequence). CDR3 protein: CASSQLFYGDEQFF. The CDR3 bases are TGTGCCAGCTCCCAACTTTTTTATGGGGATGAGCAGTTCTTC.

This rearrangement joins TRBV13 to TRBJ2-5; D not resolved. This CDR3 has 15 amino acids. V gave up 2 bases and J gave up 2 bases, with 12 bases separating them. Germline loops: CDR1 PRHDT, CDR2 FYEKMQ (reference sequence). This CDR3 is CASSLPRSEQETQYF. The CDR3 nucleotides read TGTGCCAGCAGCTTACCCCGGAGCGAGCAAGAGACCCAGTACTTC.

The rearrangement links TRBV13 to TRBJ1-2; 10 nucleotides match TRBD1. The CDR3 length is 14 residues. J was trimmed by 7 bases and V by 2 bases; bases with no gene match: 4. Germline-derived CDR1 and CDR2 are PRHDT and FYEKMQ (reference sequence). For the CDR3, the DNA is TGTGCCAGCAGCTTACCGGGACAGGGGTTTGGCTACACCTTC. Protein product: CASSLPGQGFGYTF.

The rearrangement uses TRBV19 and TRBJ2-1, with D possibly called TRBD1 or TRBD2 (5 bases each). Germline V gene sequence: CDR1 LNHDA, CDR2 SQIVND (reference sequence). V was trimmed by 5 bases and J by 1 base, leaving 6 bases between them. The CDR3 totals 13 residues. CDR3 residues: CASSEGSYNEQFF. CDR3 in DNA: TGTGCCAGTAGTGAGGGGTCCTACAATGAGCAGTTCTTC. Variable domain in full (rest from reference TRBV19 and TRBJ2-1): DGGITQSPKYLFRKEGQNVTLSCEQNLNHDAMYWYRQDPGQGLRLIYYSQIVNDFQKGDIAEGYSVSREKKESFPLTVTSAQKNPTAFYLCASSEGSYNEQFFGPGTRLTVL.

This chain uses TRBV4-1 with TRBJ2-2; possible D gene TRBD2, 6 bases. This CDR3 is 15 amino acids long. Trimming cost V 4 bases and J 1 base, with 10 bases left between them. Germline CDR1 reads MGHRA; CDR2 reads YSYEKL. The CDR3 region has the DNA TGCGCCAGCAGCCCGAGGGGAGGGAACACCGGGGAGCTGTTTTTT. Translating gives CASSPRGGNTGELFF.

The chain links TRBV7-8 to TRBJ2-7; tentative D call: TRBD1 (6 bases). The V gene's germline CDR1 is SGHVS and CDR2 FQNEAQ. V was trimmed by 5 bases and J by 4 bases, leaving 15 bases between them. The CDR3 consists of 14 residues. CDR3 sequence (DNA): TGTGCCAGCAGCAGATCGCTTACAGGGTACGAGCAGTACTTC. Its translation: CASSRSLTGYEQYF.

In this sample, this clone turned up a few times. The DNA for the CDR3 is TGTGCCACCATCTTCGTAGGAGACACTGAAGCTTTCTTT. Translation gives CATIFVGDTEAFF. The gene calls are TRBV28 and TRBJ1-1; D is undetermined. V shed 10 bases and J shed 3 bases, with 15 bases lying between them. The CDR3 is 13 residues long. CDR1 and CDR2 from the germline V gene are MDHEN and SYDVKM.

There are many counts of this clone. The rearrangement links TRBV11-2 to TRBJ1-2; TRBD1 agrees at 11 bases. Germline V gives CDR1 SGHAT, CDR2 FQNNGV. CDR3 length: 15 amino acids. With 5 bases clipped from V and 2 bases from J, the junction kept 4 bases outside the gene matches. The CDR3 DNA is TGTGCCAGCAGCCGAGGACAGGGGGCGAACTATGGCTACACCTTC. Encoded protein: CASSRGQGANYGYTF.

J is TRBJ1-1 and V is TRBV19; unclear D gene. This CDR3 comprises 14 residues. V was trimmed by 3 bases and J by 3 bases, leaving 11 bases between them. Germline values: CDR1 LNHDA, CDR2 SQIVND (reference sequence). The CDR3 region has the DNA TGTGCCAGTAGTATCAGTCTCGGGTACACTGAAGCTTTCTTT. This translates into CASSISLGYTEAFF.

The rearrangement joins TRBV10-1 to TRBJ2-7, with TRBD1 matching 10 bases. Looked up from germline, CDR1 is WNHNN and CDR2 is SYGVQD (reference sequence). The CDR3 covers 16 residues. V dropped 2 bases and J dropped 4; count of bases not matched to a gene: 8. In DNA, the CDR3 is TGCGCCAGCAGTGAGGGCCGGGACAGGGGAGGATACGAGCAGTACTTC. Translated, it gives CASSEGRDRGGYEQYF.

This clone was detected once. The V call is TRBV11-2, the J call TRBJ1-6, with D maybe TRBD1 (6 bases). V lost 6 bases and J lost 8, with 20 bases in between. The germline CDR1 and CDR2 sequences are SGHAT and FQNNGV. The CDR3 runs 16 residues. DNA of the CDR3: TGTGCCAGCAGTAGAACAGGGACCCCTCAACATTCACCCCTCCACTTT. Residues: CASSRTGTPQHSPLHF.

The CDR3, as DNA: TGTGCCAGCAGCTTACACCCGAAGGGTACTGAAGCTTTCTTT. Its protein is CASSLHPKGTEAFF. The chain links TRBV11-2 to TRBJ1-1; unclear D gene. Germline V CDR1 and CDR2: SGHAT, FQNNGV. The ends were cut back, 2 bases at V and 5 bases at J, with 12 bases in the middle. The CDR3 spans 14 residues.

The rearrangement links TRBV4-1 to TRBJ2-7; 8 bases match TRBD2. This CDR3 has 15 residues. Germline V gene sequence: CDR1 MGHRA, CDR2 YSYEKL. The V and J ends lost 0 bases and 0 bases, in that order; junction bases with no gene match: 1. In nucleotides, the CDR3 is TGCGCCAGCAGCCAAGAAACTAGCGGCTCCTACGAGCAGTACTTC. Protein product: CASSQETSGSYEQYF.